One sample yielded the 8 T cell receptor beta chains listed below, sequenced in a study of shared clonotypes between healthy human individuals. Method: immunoSEQ multiplex PCR; TCRdb's copy keeps in-frame clones and lacks some. The sample holds some 790,000 clones, roughly 72% seen once. The specimen sequenced was memory CD4+ T cells sorted from blood. The subset is: CD45RA-negative fraction. These receptors were taken from a woman aged 25-40 years in good health.

This clone appeared a few times. V and J are TRBV27 and TRBJ1-6, with TRBD1 matching 8 bases. From germline, CDR1 is MNHEY and CDR2 SMNVEV (reference sequence). The CDR3 spans 15 residues. J was trimmed by 10 bases and V by 3 bases; bases with no gene match: 8. This CDR3 is CASSFGTGLLSPLHF. CDR3 DNA sequence: TGTGCCAGCAGTTTCGGGACAGGCCTTTTATCACCCCTCCACTTT.

This chain connects TRBV5-4 to TRBJ2-3; TRBD1 aligns across 8 bases. With 4 bases clipped from V and 4 bases from J, the junction kept 5 bases outside the gene matches. Germline V CDR1 and CDR2: SGHNT, YYREEE (reference sequence). The CDR3 spans 14 residues. The CDR3 sequence: CASSRTGLSDTQYF. The CDR3 region has the DNA TGTGCCAGCAGCAGGACAGGGTTATCAGATACGCAGTATTTT.

The chain recombines TRBV7-2 with TRBJ1-1, with D possibly being TRBD1 (6 bases). Germline V gives CDR1 SGHTA, CDR2 FQGNSA. The length of the CDR3 is 13 residues. Trimming shortened V by 0 bases and J by 7 bases, and 9 bases separated the two germline ends. Here the CDR3 reads CASSLATDSEAFF. The CDR3 region has the DNA TGTGCCAGCAGCTTAGCTACGGACAGTGAAGCTTTCTTT.

The CDR3 protein is CSGAPEETQYF. DNA of the CDR3: TGCAGTGGTGCCCCGGAAGAGACCCAGTACTTC. J is TRBJ2-5 and V is TRBV20-1; no firm D call. V was trimmed by 7 bases and J by 3 bases, leaving 9 bases between them. CDR3 length: 11 amino acids. CDR1 is DFQATT and CDR2 is SNEGSKA in the germline V gene (reference sequence).

The V and J genes are TRBV4-2 and TRBJ2-3, with 10 bases fitting TRBD2. Germline V gives CDR1 LGHNA, CDR2 YNFKEQ. The CDR3 totals 16 residues. Unmatched junction bases numbered 10, after V lost 4 bases and J lost 6 bases. CDR3 amino acids: CASSRTSGKIRDTQYF. CDR3 bases: TGTGCCAGCAGCCGTACTAGCGGGAAAATTCGGGATACGCAGTATTTT.

Turning to this clone: Other nucleotide sequences in the sample specify the same CDR3. The chain couples TRBV7-9 to TRBJ2-5; TRBD2 is a possible D gene (6 bases). CDR3 size: 13 residues. V shed 3 bases and J shed 3 bases, with 8 bases lying between them. CDR1 SEHNR and CDR2 FQNEAQ come from the germline V gene (reference sequence). The CDR3 nucleotides are TGTGCCAGCAGCTTTGGAGGGGAAGAGACCCAGTACTTC. Its translation is CASSFGGEETQYF.

In its sample, this clone was seen once. The chain joins TRBV30 to TRBJ1-2; D ambiguous. The CDR3 covers 13 residues. CDR1 GTSNPN and CDR2 SVGIG come from the germline V gene (reference sequence). The V and J ends lost 7 bases and 2 bases respectively, with 14 bases between them. CDR3 residues: CAYRRSGNYGYTF. Written as DNA, the CDR3 is TGTGCCTACAGAAGGTCGGGGAACTATGGCTACACCTTC.

In its sample, this clone was seen a few times. The chain recombines TRBV19 with TRBJ1-5, with 9 bases lining up with TRBD1. The CDR3 loop spans 14 amino acids. V lost 10 bases, J lost 9 bases, and 13 bases stayed unmatched. Germline V gene data show CDR1 as LNHDA and CDR2 as SQIVND (reference sequence). The CDR3 nucleotides read TGTGCCACTGCGGGACAGGGCTTCGCTGGGCCCCAGCATTTT. Its translation: CATAGQGFAGPQHF.